The 6 T cell receptor beta chains listed next were all sequenced from one sample in a study of cytomegalovirus exposure and HLA in healthy donors. Researchers ran the PCR with 60 Vbeta and 13 Jbeta primers. Repertoires were generated with immunoSEQ multiplex PCR, while TCRdb's copy carries only in-frame clones and drops some. The sample carries approximately 190,000 clones, more than 9.5% recorded once. Sequencing was carried out using PBMCs. Receptors were obtained from a man aged 50-59 years in good health and CMV-seropositive.

This clone was picked up a small number of times. The rearrangement uses TRBV2 and TRBJ2-2, with TRBD1 matching over 8 bases. V trimming: 6 bases; J trimming: 4 bases; junction bases outside the gene matches: 7. CDR1 and CDR2 from the germline V gene are SNHLY and FYNNEI. The CDR3 covers 15 residues. As DNA, the CDR3 is TGTGCCAGCAGCGGGGACAGGACGGGCACCGGGGAGCTGTTTTTT. Its protein product is CASSGDRTGTGELFF.

This chain joins TRBV2 and TRBJ1-2; D is perhaps TRBD1 (5 bases). V shed 5 bases and J shed 4 bases, with 14 bases lying between them. This CDR3 contains 14 residues. Germline V gives CDR1 SNHLY, CDR2 FYNNEI. This CDR3 is CASSRAGTLYGYTF. Here the CDR3 DNA reads TGTGCCAGCAGTAGGGCAGGGACTCTCTATGGCTACACCTTC.

The chain carries TRBV7-6 and TRBJ1-1; D is perhaps TRBD1 (6 bases). Germline CDR1 is SGHVS and CDR2 is FNYEAQ. The V gene lost 3 bases and the J gene lost 4 bases, with 15 bases spanning the gap. This CDR3 is built from 15 residues. As DNA, the CDR3 is TGTGCCAGCAGCTTCAGGGGTGGGGGGGCCACTGAAGCTTTCTTT. Translation: CASSFRGGGATEAFF.

The chain has TRBV7-2 and TRBJ1-1, with unresolved D. The germline V and J ends were trimmed by 5 bases and 2 bases, with 12 bases remaining between them. The CDR3 runs 14 residues. CDR1 SGHTA and CDR2 FQGNSA come from the germline V gene. For the CDR3, the DNA is TGTGCCAGCAGCCCACAGACGGCTAACACTGAAGCTTTCTTT. Protein sequence: CASSPQTANTEAFF.

The chain links TRBV2 to TRBJ2-7, with 13 nucleotides matching TRBD2. Per the germline V gene, CDR1 is SNHLY and CDR2 is FYNNEI. After removal of 6 bases from V and 13 bases from J, the junction contained 3 bases not matched to a gene. This CDR3 is built from 11 residues. In DNA form, the CDR3 reads TGTGCCAGCAGCTTGGGACTAGCGGGATACGTC. Its protein product is CASSLGLAGYV.

This clone was counted only a few times. This chain connects TRBV4-2 to TRBJ2-5; the match to TRBD1 covers 7 bases. V dropped 0 bases and J dropped 5; count of bases not matched to a gene: 9. The CDR3 totals 16 residues. The germline CDR1 and CDR2 sequences are LGHNA and YNFKEQ. As DNA, the CDR3 is TGTGCCAGCAGCCAAGAGGCGACAGGGTCGGTGGAGACCCAGTACTTC. Translated, it gives CASSQEATGSVETQYF.